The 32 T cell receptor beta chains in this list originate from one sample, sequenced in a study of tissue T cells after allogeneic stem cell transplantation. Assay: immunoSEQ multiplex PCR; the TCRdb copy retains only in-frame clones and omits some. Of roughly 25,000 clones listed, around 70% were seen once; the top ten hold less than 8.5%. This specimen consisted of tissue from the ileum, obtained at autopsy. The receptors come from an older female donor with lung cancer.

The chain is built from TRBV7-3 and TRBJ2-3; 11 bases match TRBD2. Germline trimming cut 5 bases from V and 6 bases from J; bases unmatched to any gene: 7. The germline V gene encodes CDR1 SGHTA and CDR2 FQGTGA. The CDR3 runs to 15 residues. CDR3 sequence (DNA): TGTGCCAGCAGCCCACTAGCGGGAGAATCGGATACGCAGTATTTT. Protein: CASSPLAGESDTQYF.

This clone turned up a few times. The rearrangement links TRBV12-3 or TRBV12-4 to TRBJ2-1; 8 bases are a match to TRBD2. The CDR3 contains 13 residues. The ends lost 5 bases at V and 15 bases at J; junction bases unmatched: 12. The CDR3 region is CASSVPGGPWPFF. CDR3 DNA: TGTGCCAGCAGTGTACCGGGGGGGCCTTGGCCGTTCTTC.

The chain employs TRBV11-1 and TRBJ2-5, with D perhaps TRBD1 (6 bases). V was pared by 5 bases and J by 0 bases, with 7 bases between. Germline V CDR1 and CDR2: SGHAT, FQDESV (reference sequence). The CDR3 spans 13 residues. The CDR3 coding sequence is TGTGCCAGCAGCCGGGACAACCAAGAGACCCAGTACTTC. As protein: CASSRDNQETQYF.

CDR3 residues: CASSLDPAGGTGELFF. CDR3 coding DNA: TGTGCCAGCAGCTTAGACCCGGCGGGGGGCACCGGGGAGCTGTTTTTT. The J gene is TRBJ2-2, the V gene TRBV11-1; 8 nucleotides agree with TRBD2. Trimming removed 1 base from V and 4 bases from J; junction bases left unmatched: 5. CDR3 size: 16 residues. Germline V gene lookup returns CDR1 SGHAT and CDR2 FQDESV (reference sequence).

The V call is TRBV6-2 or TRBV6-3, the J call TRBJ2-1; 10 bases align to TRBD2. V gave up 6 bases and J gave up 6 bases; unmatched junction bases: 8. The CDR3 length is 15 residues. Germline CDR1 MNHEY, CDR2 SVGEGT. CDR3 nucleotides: TGTGCCAGCAGCTCAGCGGGAGGGAGCATCAATGAGCAGTTCTTC. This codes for CASSSAGGSINEQFF.

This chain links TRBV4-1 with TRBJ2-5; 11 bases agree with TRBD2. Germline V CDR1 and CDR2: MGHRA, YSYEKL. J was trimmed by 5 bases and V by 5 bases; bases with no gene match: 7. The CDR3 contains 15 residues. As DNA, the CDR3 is TGCGCCAGCAGCTATAGCGGGAGGGGACGGGAGACCCAGTACTTC. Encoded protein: CASSYSGRGRETQYF.

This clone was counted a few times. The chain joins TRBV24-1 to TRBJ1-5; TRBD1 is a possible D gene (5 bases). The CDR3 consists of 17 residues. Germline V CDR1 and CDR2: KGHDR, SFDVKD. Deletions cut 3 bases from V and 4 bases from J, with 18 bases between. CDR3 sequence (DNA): TGTGCCACCAGTGATCAAACTACATCCAGGGAAAATCAGCCCCAGCATTTT. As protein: CATSDQTTSRENQPQHF.

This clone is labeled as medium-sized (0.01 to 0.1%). The CDR3, as DNA: TGTGCCAGCAGCCCGACTCTAGCGGGGGCATTCGACGAGCAGTACTTC. It is translated as CASSPTLAGAFDEQYF. The chain is built from TRBV3-1 (or the pseudogene TRBV3-2) and TRBJ2-7, with 10 positions matching TRBD2. The germline V gene encodes CDR1 LGHDT and CDR2 YNNKEL (reference sequence). With 4 bases clipped from V and 5 bases from J, the junction kept 11 bases outside the gene matches. The CDR3 is 16 residues long.

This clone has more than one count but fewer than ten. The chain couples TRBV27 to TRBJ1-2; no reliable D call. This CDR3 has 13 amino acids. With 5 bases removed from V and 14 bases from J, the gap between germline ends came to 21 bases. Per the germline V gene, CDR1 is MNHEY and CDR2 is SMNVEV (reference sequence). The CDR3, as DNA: TGTGCCAGCAGTCCAAGCACCATCGAGGCGGAGACCTTC. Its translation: CASSPSTIEAETF.

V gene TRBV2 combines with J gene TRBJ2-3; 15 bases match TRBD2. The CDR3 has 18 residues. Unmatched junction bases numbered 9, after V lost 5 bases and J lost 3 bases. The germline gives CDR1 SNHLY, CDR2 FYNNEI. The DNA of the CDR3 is TGTGCCAGCAGTCGGCAAAGGACTAGCGGGGGGGCGACAGATACGCAGTATTTT. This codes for CASSRQRTSGGATDTQYF.

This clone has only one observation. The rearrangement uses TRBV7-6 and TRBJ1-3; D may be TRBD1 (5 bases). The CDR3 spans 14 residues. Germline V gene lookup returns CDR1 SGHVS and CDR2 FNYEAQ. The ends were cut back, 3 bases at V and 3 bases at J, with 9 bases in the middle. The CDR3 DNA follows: TGTGCCAGCAGCTTCGGGGGAAGTGGAAACACCATATATTTT. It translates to CASSFGGSGNTIYF.

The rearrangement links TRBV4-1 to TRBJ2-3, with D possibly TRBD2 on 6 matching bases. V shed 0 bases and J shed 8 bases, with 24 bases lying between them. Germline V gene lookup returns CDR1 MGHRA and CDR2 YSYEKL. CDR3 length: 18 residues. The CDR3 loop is CASSQDQPAGSSQSTQYF. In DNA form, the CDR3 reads TGCGCCAGCAGCCAAGATCAGCCAGCGGGTTCCTCGCAGAGTACGCAGTATTTT.

The CDR3 spells CATMGGYYGYTF. CDR3 nucleotides: TGTGCCACCATGGGGGGGTACTATGGCTACACCTTC. The chain links TRBV28 to TRBJ1-2; D is perhaps TRBD1 (5 bases). CDR3 length: 12 residues. V lost 10 bases, J lost 3 bases, and 12 bases lay in between. CDR1 is MDHEN and CDR2 is SYDVKM in the germline V gene.

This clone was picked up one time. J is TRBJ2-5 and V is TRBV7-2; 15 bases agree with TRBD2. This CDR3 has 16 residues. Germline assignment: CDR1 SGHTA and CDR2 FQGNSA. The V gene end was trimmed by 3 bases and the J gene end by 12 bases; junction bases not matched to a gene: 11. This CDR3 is CASSLWVGLAGGQEYF. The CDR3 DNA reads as TGTGCCAGCAGCTTGTGGGTGGGACTAGCGGGGGGACAAGAGTACTTC. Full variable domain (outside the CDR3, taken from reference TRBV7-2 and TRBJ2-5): GAGVSQSPSNKVTEKGKDVELRCDPISGHTALYWYRQSLGQGLEFLIYFQGNSAPDKSGLPSDRFSAERTGGSVSTLTIQRTQQEDSAVYLCASSLWVGLAGGQEYFGPGTRLLVL.

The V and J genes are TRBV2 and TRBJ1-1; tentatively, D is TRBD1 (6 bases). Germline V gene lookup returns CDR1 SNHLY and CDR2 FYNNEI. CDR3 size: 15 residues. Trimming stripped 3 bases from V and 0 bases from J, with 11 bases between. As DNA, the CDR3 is TGTGCCAGCAGTGACCTAGGACAGTTGAACACTGAAGCTTTCTTT. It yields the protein CASSDLGQLNTEAFF.

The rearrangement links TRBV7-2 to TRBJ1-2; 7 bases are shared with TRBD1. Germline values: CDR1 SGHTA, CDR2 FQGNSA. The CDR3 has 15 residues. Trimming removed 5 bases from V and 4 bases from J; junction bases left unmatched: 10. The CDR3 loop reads CASSGGTDRSYGYTF. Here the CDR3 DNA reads TGTGCCAGCAGCGGGGGGACAGACAGAAGCTATGGCTACACCTTC.

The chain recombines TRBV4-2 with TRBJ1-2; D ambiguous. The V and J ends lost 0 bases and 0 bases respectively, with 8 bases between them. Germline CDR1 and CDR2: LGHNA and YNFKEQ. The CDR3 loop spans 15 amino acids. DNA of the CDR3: TGTGCCAGCAGCCAAGAACCAGATTCTAACTATGGCTACACCTTC. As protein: CASSQEPDSNYGYTF.

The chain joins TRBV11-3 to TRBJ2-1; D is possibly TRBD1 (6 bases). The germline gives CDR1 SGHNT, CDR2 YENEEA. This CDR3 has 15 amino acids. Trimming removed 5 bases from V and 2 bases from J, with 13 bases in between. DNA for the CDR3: TGTGCCAGCAGCCAGGACCCAGGGGCCTACAATGAGCAGTTCTTC. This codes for CASSQDPGAYNEQFF.

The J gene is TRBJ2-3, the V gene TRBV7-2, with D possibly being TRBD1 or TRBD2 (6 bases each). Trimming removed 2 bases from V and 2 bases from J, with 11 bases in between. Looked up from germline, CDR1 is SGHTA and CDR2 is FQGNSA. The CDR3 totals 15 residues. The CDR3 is CASSLTGAHTDTQYF. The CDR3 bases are TGTGCCAGCAGCTTAACGGGGGCGCACACAGATACGCAGTATTTT.

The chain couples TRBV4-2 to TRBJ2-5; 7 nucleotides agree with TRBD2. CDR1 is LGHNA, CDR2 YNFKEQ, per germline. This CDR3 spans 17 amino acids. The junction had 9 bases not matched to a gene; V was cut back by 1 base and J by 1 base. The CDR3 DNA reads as TGTGCCAGCAGCCAAGGTTTCCCGGGAGGCTTCCAAGAGACCCAGTACTTC. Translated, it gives CASSQGFPGGFQETQYF.

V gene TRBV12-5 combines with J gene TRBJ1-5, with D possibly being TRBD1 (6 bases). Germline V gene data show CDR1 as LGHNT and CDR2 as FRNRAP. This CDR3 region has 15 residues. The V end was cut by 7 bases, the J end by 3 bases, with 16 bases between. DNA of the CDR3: TGTGCTAGTGCCCAGGGGCGATCTAACAATCAGCCCCAGCATTTT. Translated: CASAQGRSNNQPQHF.

CDR3 nucleotide sequence: TGTGCCAGCTCCCCATCTCGGGTTGTAGGGGAAAAACTGTTTTTT. It is translated as CASSPSRVVGEKLFF. This sequence joins TRBV18 and TRBJ1-4; D gene ambiguous. Germline V CDR1 and CDR2: KGHSH, LQKENI. Trimming stripped 6 bases from V and 8 bases from J, with 19 bases between. CDR3 length: 15 amino acids.

CDR3: CASSLGGIRGYYEQYF. For the CDR3, the DNA is TGTGCCAGCAGCTTAGGCGGAATCAGGGGTTACTACGAGCAGTACTTC. The rearrangement uses TRBV11-3 and TRBJ2-7; tentatively, D is TRBD1 (6 bases). The CDR3 is 16 residues long. Germline values: CDR1 SGHNT, CDR2 YENEEA. Deletions cut 1 base from V and 3 bases from J, with 16 bases between.

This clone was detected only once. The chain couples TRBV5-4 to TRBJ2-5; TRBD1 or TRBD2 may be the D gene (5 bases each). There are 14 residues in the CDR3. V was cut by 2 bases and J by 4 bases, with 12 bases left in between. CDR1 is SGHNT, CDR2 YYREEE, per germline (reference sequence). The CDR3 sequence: CASSFLRGSETQYF. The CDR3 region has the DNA TGTGCCAGCAGCTTTCTCCGGGGCTCAGAGACCCAGTACTTC. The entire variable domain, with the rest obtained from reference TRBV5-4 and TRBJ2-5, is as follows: ETGVTQSPTHLIKTRGQQVTLRCSSQSGHNTVSWYQQALGQGPQFIFQYYREEENGRGNFPPRFSGLQFPNYSSELNVNALELDDSALYLCASSFLRGSETQYFGPGTRLLVL.

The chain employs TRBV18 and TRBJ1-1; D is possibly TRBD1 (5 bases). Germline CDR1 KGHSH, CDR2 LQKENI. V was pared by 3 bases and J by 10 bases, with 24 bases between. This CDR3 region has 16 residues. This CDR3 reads CASSPSTTRGLSRAFF. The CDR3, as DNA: TGTGCCAGCTCACCCTCTACGACGCGGGGCTTGTCTCGAGCTTTCTTT.

CDR3 DNA: TGTGCCAGCAGCAAAGATGGACGGGAGTATGGCTACACCTTC. This sequence encodes CASSKDGREYGYTF. This sequence joins TRBV21-1 and TRBJ1-2. TRBV21-1 is flagged as a pseudogene. This CDR3 has 14 amino acids.

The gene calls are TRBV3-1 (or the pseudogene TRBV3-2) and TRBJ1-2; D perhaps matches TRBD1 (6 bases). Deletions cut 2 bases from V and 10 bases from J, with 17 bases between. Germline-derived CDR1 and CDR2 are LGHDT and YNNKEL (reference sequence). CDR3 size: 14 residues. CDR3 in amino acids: CASSQTKGGIDYTF. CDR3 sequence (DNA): TGTGCCAGCAGCCAAACAAAGGGGGGGATTGACTACACCTTC.

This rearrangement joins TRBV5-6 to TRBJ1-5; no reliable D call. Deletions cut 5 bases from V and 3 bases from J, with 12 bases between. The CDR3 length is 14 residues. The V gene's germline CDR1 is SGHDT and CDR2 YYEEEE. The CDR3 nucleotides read TGTGCCAGCAGGTTGTGGGGAGACAATCAGCCCCAGCATTTT. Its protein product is CASRLWGDNQPQHF.

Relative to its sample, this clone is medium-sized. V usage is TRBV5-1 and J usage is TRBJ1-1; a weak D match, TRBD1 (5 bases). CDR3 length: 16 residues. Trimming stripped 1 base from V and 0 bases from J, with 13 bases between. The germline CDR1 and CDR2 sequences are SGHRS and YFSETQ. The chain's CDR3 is CASSLRGAEMNTEAFF. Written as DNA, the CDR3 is TGCGCCAGCAGCTTGCGAGGGGCGGAAATGAACACTGAAGCTTTCTTT.

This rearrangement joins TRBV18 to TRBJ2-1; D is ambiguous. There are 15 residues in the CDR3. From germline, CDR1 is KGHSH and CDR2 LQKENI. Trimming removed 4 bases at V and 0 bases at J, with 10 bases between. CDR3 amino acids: CASSRSPSSYNEQFF. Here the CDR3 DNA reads TGTGCCAGCTCACGGAGTCCGAGCTCCTACAATGAGCAGTTCTTC. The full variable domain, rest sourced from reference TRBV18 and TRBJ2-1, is NAGVMQNPRHLVRRRGQEARLRCSPMKGHSHVYWYRQLPEEGLKFMVYLQKENIIDESGMPKERFSAEFPKEGPSILRIQQVVRGDSAAYFCASSRSPSSYNEQFFGPGTRLTVL.

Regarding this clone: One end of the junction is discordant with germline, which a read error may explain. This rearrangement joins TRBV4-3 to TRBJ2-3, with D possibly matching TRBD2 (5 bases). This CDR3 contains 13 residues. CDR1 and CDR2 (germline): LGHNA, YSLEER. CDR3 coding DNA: TGCGCCAGCAGCCTTGCTAGCATAGATACGCAGTATTTT. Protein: CASSLASIDTQYF.

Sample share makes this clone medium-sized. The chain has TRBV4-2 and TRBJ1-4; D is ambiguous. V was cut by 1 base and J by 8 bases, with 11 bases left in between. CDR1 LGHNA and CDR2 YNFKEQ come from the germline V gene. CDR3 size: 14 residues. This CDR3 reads CASSQVHNWEKLFF. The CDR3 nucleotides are TGTGCCAGCAGCCAAGTCCACAACTGGGAAAAACTGTTTTTT.